The 3 T cell receptor beta chains listed next were all sequenced from one sample in a study of shared clonotypes between healthy human individuals. Profiling relied on immunoSEQ multiplex PCR, and the TCRdb table lists in-frame clones only, not all of them. The sample carries some 2.3 million clones, more than 80% recorded once. Specimen: naive CD4+ T cells from PBMCs. Stated subset: CD45RA+ positively selected. Receptors were obtained from a man aged 18 to 30 in good health. Some clones in this sample may be carry-over from other donors' samples.

The V and J genes are TRBV4-2 and TRBJ2-3; 8 bases fit TRBD2. The CDR3 totals 17 residues. With 2 bases clipped from V and 2 bases from J, the junction kept 9 bases outside the gene matches. CDR1 LGHNA and CDR2 YNFKEQ come from the germline V gene. The CDR3 loop reads CASSQSASGWATDTQYF. CDR3 coding DNA: TGTGCCAGCAGCCAATCGGCTAGCGGGTGGGCCACAGATACGCAGTATTTT.

This chain uses TRBV11-2 with TRBJ1-1; 7 bases line up with TRBD1. The trim removed 5 bases at V and 3 bases at J, leaving 6 bases unmatched. Per the germline V gene, CDR1 is SGHAT and CDR2 is FQNNGV. This CDR3 region has 14 residues. CDR3 region: CASSPRGLDTEAFF. As DNA, the CDR3 is TGTGCCAGCAGCCCAAGGGGGCTGGACACTGAAGCTTTCTTT.

The chain has TRBV28 and TRBJ1-5, with 7 bases fitting TRBD1. The CDR3 is 17 residues long. Losses at the gene ends were 7 bases for V and 6 bases for J; bases not matched to a gene: 18. Germline lookup yields CDR1 MDHEN and CDR2 SYDVKM. The CDR3 region has the DNA TGTGCCAGCACCCCACCCGGACAGGCGGGTCTAAGTCAGCCCCAGCATTTT. It specifies CASTPPGQAGLSQPQHF. Together with reference TRBV28 and TRBJ1-5, the CDR3 gives the full variable domain: DVKVTQSSRYLVKRTGEKVFLECVQDMDHENMFWYRQDPGLGLRLIYFSYDVKMKEKGDIPEGYSVSREKKERFSLILESASTNQTSMYLCASTPPGQAGLSQPQHFGDGTRLSIL.